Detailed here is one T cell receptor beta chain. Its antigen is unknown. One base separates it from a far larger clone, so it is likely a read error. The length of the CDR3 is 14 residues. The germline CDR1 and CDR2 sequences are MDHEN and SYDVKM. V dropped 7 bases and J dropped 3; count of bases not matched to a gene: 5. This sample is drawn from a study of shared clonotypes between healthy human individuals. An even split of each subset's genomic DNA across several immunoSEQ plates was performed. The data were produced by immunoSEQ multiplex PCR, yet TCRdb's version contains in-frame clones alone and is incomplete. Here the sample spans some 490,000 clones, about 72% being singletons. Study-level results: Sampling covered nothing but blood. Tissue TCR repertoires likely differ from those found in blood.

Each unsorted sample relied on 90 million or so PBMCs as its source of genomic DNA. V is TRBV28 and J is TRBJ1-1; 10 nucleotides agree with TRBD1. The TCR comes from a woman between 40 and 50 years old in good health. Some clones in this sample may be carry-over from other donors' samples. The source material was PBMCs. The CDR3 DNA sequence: TGTGCCAGCACCAGACAGGGGGCGGACACTGAAGCTTTCTTT. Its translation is CASTRQGADTEAFF.